The 25 T cell receptor beta chains presented below share a single source sample, sequenced in a study of neoadjuvant nivolumab and ipilimumab in lung cancer. TCRdb keeps only in-frame clones here, not all; method: immunoSEQ multiplex PCR. The repertoire has 26,000 or so clones, around 80% of them found once; the top ten carry just over 5%. The material sequenced was tumor tissue, taken after neoadjuvant nivolumab, alone or with ipilimumab, at or shortly before surgery. These receptors came from an adult with non-small cell lung cancer.

The chain uses TRBV12-5 and TRBJ2-7; 11 bases are shared with TRBD2. CDR1 LGHNT and CDR2 FRNRAP come from the germline V gene. V shed 1 base and J 1 base; nucleotides not matched to a gene: 0. The CDR3 is 15 amino acids. Here the CDR3 reads CASGLGLAGSYEQYF. The CDR3 DNA reads TGTGCTAGTGGTTTGGGACTAGCGGGATCCTACGAGCAGTACTTC.

Comments on this clone: Additional DNA sequences in this sample encode the identical CDR3. V usage is TRBV5-8 and J usage is TRBJ1-2, with D tentatively TRBD1 (5 bases). From germline, CDR1 is SGHTS and CDR2 YDEGEE. The germline V and J ends were trimmed by 4 bases and 5 bases, with 12 bases remaining between them. The CDR3 consists of 13 residues. The CDR3 protein is CASSPQGWYGYTF. CDR3 coding DNA: TGTGCCAGCAGCCCGCAGGGTTGGTATGGCTACACCTTC.

The V and J genes are TRBV6-1 and TRBJ1-1, with D tentatively TRBD1 (5 bases). CDR1 MNHNS and CDR2 SASEGT come from the germline V gene. V was clipped by 6 bases and J by 6 bases, with 11 bases between them. The CDR3 is 12 amino acids. The CDR3, as DNA: TGTGCCAGCAGAGCGACAGAAGCTGAAGCTTTCTTT. Amino acid sequence: CASRATEAEAFF.

The chain carries TRBV7-8 and TRBJ2-7, with 7 bases identical to TRBD1. This CDR3 spans 15 amino acids. Unmatched junction bases numbered 10, after V lost 5 bases and J lost 3 bases. Germline V gives CDR1 SGHVS, CDR2 FQNEAQ. This CDR3 is CASSQRQGFYYEQYF. CDR3 coding DNA: TGTGCCAGCAGCCAACGACAGGGCTTCTACTACGAGCAGTACTTC.

The gene calls are TRBV14 and TRBJ1-5, with 7 bases aligning to TRBD1. The CDR3 totals 13 residues. Germline CDR1 is SGHDN and CDR2 is FVKESK. The V gene end was trimmed by 0 bases and the J gene end by 12 bases; junction bases not matched to a gene: 5. CDR3 region: CASSQDATGVQHF. CDR3 DNA sequence: TGTGCCAGCAGCCAAGATGCAACAGGGGTCCAGCATTTT.

This clone is medium-sized (0.01 to 0.1%) in the sample. The rearrangement links TRBV6-5 to TRBJ1-2, with no clear D. The ends were cut back, 0 bases at V and 6 bases at J, with 11 bases in the middle. Germline values: CDR1 MNHEY, CDR2 SVGAGI. The CDR3 is made up of 14 amino acids. The CDR3 loop is CASSYSRSGDGYTF. CDR3 DNA: TGTGCCAGCAGTTACTCGAGGTCAGGAGATGGCTACACCTTC.

J is TRBJ2-2 and V is TRBV5-1; 8 bases are a match to TRBD2. The J segment lost 2 bases and the V segment lost 0 bases, leaving 3 bases of the junction unmatched. CDR3 size: 16 residues. Germline assignment: CDR1 SGHRS and CDR2 YFSETQ. CDR3 DNA: TGCGCCAGCAGCTTGGCGGTAGCGGGAAACACCGGGGAGCTGTTTTTT. It yields the protein CASSLAVAGNTGELFF.

The chain couples TRBV14 to TRBJ2-7; 9 bases fit TRBD1. The junction had 5 bases not matched to a gene; V was cut back by 2 bases and J by 3 bases. CDR3 length equals 15 residues. Germline V gene data show CDR1 as SGHDN and CDR2 as FVKESK. The CDR3 reads CASSQPGTGIYEQYF. The CDR3 DNA follows: TGTGCCAGCAGCCAACCCGGGACAGGGATCTACGAGCAGTACTTC.

This chain connects TRBV5-1 to TRBJ2-7; D not certain. V was pared by 1 base and J by 4 bases, with 6 bases between. This CDR3 is built from 12 residues. CDR1 is SGHRS and CDR2 is YFSETQ in the germline V gene. In DNA, the CDR3 is TGCGCCAGCAGCTTGACGGGTTACGAGCAGTACTTC. Its protein product is CASSLTGYEQYF.

The count of this clone is one. CDR3 coding DNA: TGCAGTGCCCGCACAGATACGCAGTATTTT. Its protein product is CSARTDTQYF. The chain carries TRBV20-1 and TRBJ2-3; D call uncertain. This CDR3 contains 10 residues. Trimming removed 6 bases at V and 1 base at J, with 2 bases between. Germline V lookup: CDR1 DFQATT, CDR2 SNEGSKA (reference sequence).

This clone turned up a few times. The chain carries TRBV5-1 and TRBJ2-2; 11 nucleotides match TRBD2. With V trimmed by 0 bases and J by 4 bases, 5 bases remained unmatched. The CDR3 is made up of 17 amino acids. The germline V gene encodes CDR1 SGHRS and CDR2 YFSETQ. The CDR3 DNA sequence: TGCGCCAGCAGCTTGGTATCGGGACTAGCGGCCACCGGGGAGCTGTTTTTT. It translates to CASSLVSGLAATGELFF.

The genes are TRBV2 and TRBJ1-4; 8 positions agree with TRBD1. After removal of 11 bases from V and 7 bases from J, the junction contained 9 bases not matched to a gene. The CDR3 consists of 13 residues. Germline V CDR1 and CDR2: SNHLY, FYNNEI. Here the CDR3 reads CAAQRDRSEKLFF. The CDR3 DNA reads TGTGCCGCCCAGAGGGACAGGAGTGAAAAACTGTTTTTT.

This clone was seen only a few times. The CDR3 sequence is CASSYNPGTGNEKLFF. The DNA for the CDR3 is TGTGCCAGCAGCTATAACCCCGGGACGGGAAATGAAAAACTGTTTTTT. V is TRBV13 and J is TRBJ1-4, with a possible D match to TRBD1 (5 bases). Germline V gene data show CDR1 as PRHDT and CDR2 as FYEKMQ (reference sequence). Trimming shortened V by 4 bases and J by 5 bases, and 17 bases separated the two germline ends. The CDR3 is 16 amino acids.

This chain connects TRBV14 to TRBJ1-2; the D gene is possibly TRBD1 (6 bases). V lost 2 bases and J lost 8, with 21 bases in between. CDR3 length: 16 amino acids. Germline V gene data show CDR1 as SGHDN and CDR2 as FVKESK. The CDR3 loop is CASSQTHSTGSGGYTF. The CDR3 nucleotides read TGTGCCAGCAGCCAAACCCATTCCACAGGGTCGGGCGGCTACACCTTC. Combining the CDR3 with reference TRBV14 and TRBJ1-2 gives the whole variable domain EAGVTQFPSHSVIEKGQTVTLRCDPISGHDNLYWYRRVMGKEIKFLLHFVKESKQDESGMPNNRFLAERTGGTYSTLKVQPAELEDSGVYFCASSQTHSTGSGGYTFGSGTRLTVV.

The rearrangement joins TRBV6-1 to TRBJ1-5; no firm D call. Germline CDR1 MNHNS, CDR2 SASEGT. The V end lost 8 bases, the J end lost 4 bases, and 12 bases lay between the germline ends. This CDR3 has 13 residues. This chain's CDR3 is CASQQNFNQPQHF. CDR3 DNA sequence: TGTGCCAGCCAACAGAACTTTAATCAGCCCCAGCATTTT.

This clone was seen a handful of times. The J gene is TRBJ2-6, the V gene TRBV18; possible D gene TRBD2, 6 bases. V lost 6 bases and J 4 bases, leaving 13 bases between the germline ends. The germline V gene encodes CDR1 KGHSH and CDR2 LQKENI. The CDR3 extends over 15 amino acids. The CDR3 DNA follows: TGTGCCAGCTCGCGGGAAATAGCGGGGGCCAACGTCCTGACTTTC. Protein: CASSREIAGANVLTF.

The V and J genes are TRBV6-6 and TRBJ1-1; no clear D. The CDR3 extends over 12 amino acids. From germline, CDR1 is MNHNY and CDR2 SVGAGI (reference sequence). V was pared by 6 bases and J by 4 bases, with 9 bases between. The CDR3 sequence: CASSPRSTEAFF. The CDR3 bases are TGTGCCAGCAGCCCCCGGAGCACTGAAGCTTTCTTT.

Only one count was recorded for this clone. This chain connects TRBV30 to TRBJ1-4; maybe TRBD1 (6 bases). Germline V gives CDR1 GTSNPN, CDR2 SVGIG (reference sequence). The CDR3 length is 13 residues. The germline V and J ends were trimmed by 2 bases and 8 bases, with 12 bases remaining between them. The CDR3 loop reads CAWSRNQGEKLFF. The CDR3 bases are TGTGCCTGGAGTCGAAACCAGGGGGAAAAACTGTTTTTT.

V usage is TRBV7-2 and J usage is TRBJ1-1, with D hard to call. This CDR3 is 14 amino acids long. Germline values: CDR1 SGHTA, CDR2 FQGNSA. V was shortened by 1 base and J by 1 base, with 7 bases between the two germline ends. The CDR3 nucleotides are TGTGCCAGCAGCTTAGTCCCCAGGAACACTGAAGCTTTCTTT. This codes for CASSLVPRNTEAFF. Full variable domain (rest looked up from reference TRBV7-2 and TRBJ1-1): GAGVSQSPSNKVTEKGKDVELRCDPISGHTALYWYRQSLGQGLEFLIYFQGNSAPDKSGLPSDRFSAERTGGSVSTLTIQRTQQEDSAVYLCASSLVPRNTEAFFGQGTRLTVV.

The rearrangement uses TRBV7-2 and TRBJ2-5; no reliable D call. CDR1 and CDR2 from the germline V gene are SGHTA and FQGNSA. The CDR3 spans 13 residues. V lost 8 bases, J lost 2 bases, and 12 bases lay in between. The CDR3, as DNA: TGTGCCAGCGGCATGTCAGTTCAAGAGACCCAGTACTTC. This sequence encodes CASGMSVQETQYF.

V usage is TRBV5-1 and J usage is TRBJ2-7, with D possibly matching TRBD2 (5 bases). CDR1 SGHRS and CDR2 YFSETQ come from the germline V gene. The CDR3 is 15 residues long. Trimming cost V 4 bases and J 7 bases, with 21 bases left between them. CDR3 coding DNA: TGCGCCAGCAGCCCTCAAGCGGCTCTGGAGAGGGAGCAGTACTTC. It yields the protein CASSPQAALEREQYF.

The gene calls are TRBV18 and TRBJ2-7; D is unclear. CDR1 is KGHSH, CDR2 LQKENI, per germline. V was shortened by 0 bases and J by 4 bases, with 10 bases between the two germline ends. This CDR3 spans 14 amino acids. The CDR3 region is CASSPPNRLYEQYF. CDR3 sequence (DNA): TGTGCCAGCTCACCACCTAACAGACTTTACGAGCAGTACTTC.

This chain joins TRBV6-5 and TRBJ1-1, with unresolved D. The CDR3 runs 14 residues. Trimming removed 2 bases at V and 0 bases at J, with 7 bases between. CDR1 and CDR2 (germline): MNHEY, SVGAGI. In DNA form, the CDR3 reads TGTGCCAGCAGTTACACGGTCATGAACACTGAAGCTTTCTTT. It encodes CASSYTVMNTEAFF.

The chain couples TRBV11-2 to TRBJ2-2; D remains unclear. The CDR3 length is 13 residues. V lost 5 bases and J 8 bases, leaving 12 bases between the germline ends. The V gene's germline CDR1 is SGHAT and CDR2 FQNNGV. The CDR3 protein is CASSNSVLGELFF. The CDR3 DNA reads as TGTGCCAGCAGCAACAGCGTACTGGGGGAGCTGTTTTTT.

The chain combines TRBV7-2 with TRBJ2-5, with D perhaps matching TRBD1 or TRBD2 (5 bases each). Trimming removed 1 base from V and 2 bases from J, with 11 bases in between. Germline CDR1 SGHTA, CDR2 FQGNSA. CDR3 length: 15 amino acids. CDR3 DNA sequence: TGTGCCAGCAGCTTAGTCGAGGGGTCTCAAGAGACCCAGTACTTC. Translated, it gives CASSLVEGSQETQYF.